The 20 T cell receptor beta chains given below trace back to one sample, sequenced in a study of identical twins. TCRdb analysed the 5' RACE reads with MiXCR anew, one entry per CDR3 protein. The table includes about 250,000 distinct CDR3 sequences, about 8.3% detected once. Another study also made use of these data, one on yellow fever vaccine responses in identical twins.

Material: CD8+ T cells sorted from blood. The receptors shown here come from a woman aged 18-30 years in good health.

This clonotype was counted between two and nine times. V gene TRBV20-1 combines with J gene TRBJ2-1; unclear D gene. Germline lookup yields CDR1 DFQATT and CDR2 SNEGSKA (reference sequence). The CDR3 contains 12 residues. The V gene lost 0 bases and the J gene lost 8 bases, with 8 bases spanning the gap. CDR3 sequence: CSAREASHEQFF. The CDR3 nucleotides are TGCAGTGCTAGAGAGGCTAGTCATGAGCAGTTCTTC.

This clonotype has more than one count but fewer than ten. The V call is TRBV12-3 or TRBV12-4, the J call TRBJ2-1; 7 bases agree with TRBD2. The CDR3 has 16 residues. V lost 6 bases and J lost 6; bases outside the gene matches: 14. CDR3 bases: TGTGCCAGCAGCCCAAGTAGCGGGCAGAAGAGCAATGAGCAGTTCTTC. Protein: CASSPSSGQKSNEQFF.

The chain joins TRBV6-5 to TRBJ1-2, with TRBD1 matching over 7 bases. The V and J ends lost 2 bases and 8 bases, in that order; junction bases with no gene match: 11. Germline loops: CDR1 MNHEY, CDR2 SVGAGI. The CDR3 spans 15 residues. Here the CDR3 DNA reads TGTGCCAGCAGTTACGGCGCTGACAGGGCGAGAGGCTACACCTTC. Its translation is CASSYGADRARGYTF.

This clonotype occurred many times. This chain connects TRBV15 to TRBJ2-2; perhaps TRBD2 as D (6 bases). The CDR3 is 18 amino acids. Germline V gene sequence: CDR1 LNHNV, CDR2 YYDKDF (reference sequence). V lost 2 bases and J lost 0, with 16 bases in between. CDR3 protein: CATSRPLGDSTNTGELFF. CDR3 nucleotide sequence: TGTGCCACCAGCAGACCGTTAGGGGACTCCACGAACACCGGGGAGCTGTTTTTT. The entire variable domain, with the rest obtained from reference TRBV15 and TRBJ2-2, is as follows: DAMVIQNPRYQVTQFGKPVTLSCSQTLNHNVMYWYQQKSSQAPKLLFHYYDKDFNNEADTPDNFQSRRPNTSFCFLDIRSPGLGDTAMYLCATSRPLGDSTNTGELFFGEGSRLTVL.

V and J are TRBV5-1 and TRBJ2-7; D is uncertain. From germline, CDR1 is SGHRS and CDR2 YFSETQ. The V end lost 0 bases, the J end lost 4 bases, and 11 bases lay between the germline ends. CDR3 length: 14 amino acids. CDR3 region: CASSLGGGEYEQYF. The CDR3, as DNA: TGCGCCAGCAGCTTGGGTGGTGGGGAATACGAGCAGTACTTC.

The chain uses TRBV4-3 and TRBJ2-7; 10 nucleotides agree with TRBD2. Germline lookup yields CDR1 LGHNA and CDR2 YSLEER. This CDR3 has 13 residues. Trimming cost V 1 base and J 6 bases; bases outside gene matches: 0. This chain's CDR3 is CASSQASGGEQYF. CDR3 in DNA: TGCGCCAGCAGCCAAGCTAGCGGGGGCGAGCAGTACTTC.

The table lists this clonotype with a few counts. This chain links TRBV15 with TRBJ2-1, with 12 bases aligning to TRBD2. The CDR3 length is 21 residues. V shed 0 bases, J shed 4 bases, and the junction held 16 bases outside the gene matches. Germline V CDR1 and CDR2: LNHNV, YYDKDF (reference sequence). The CDR3 bases are TGTGCCACCAGCAGAGATCCCCGGGACACTGGACTAGCGGGACCTTACAATGAGCAGTTCTTC. Translation: CATSRDPRDTGLAGPYNEQFF.

Ten or more counts support this clonotype. V and J are TRBV7-9 and TRBJ2-5, with TRBD1 matching over 7 bases. V shed 5 bases and J 2 bases; nucleotides not matched to a gene: 8. The CDR3 length is 15 residues. From germline, CDR1 is SEHNR and CDR2 FQNEAQ (reference sequence). CDR3: CASSAPDRAQETQYF. The CDR3 DNA reads TGTGCCAGCAGCGCCCCTGACAGGGCGCAAGAGACCCAGTACTTC. The full variable domain, in which reference TRBV7-9 and TRBJ2-5 provide the parts outside the CDR3, is DTGVSQNPRHKITKRGQNVTFRCDPISEHNRLYWYRQTLGQGPEFLTYFQNEAQLEKSRLLSDRFSAERPKGSFSTLEIQRTEQGDSAMYLCASSAPDRAQETQYFGPGTRLLVL.

The gene calls are TRBV5-6 and TRBJ1-5; 7 bases are a match to TRBD1. The V gene end was trimmed by 3 bases and the J gene end by 5 bases; junction bases not matched to a gene: 5. CDR1 SGHDT and CDR2 YYEEEE come from the germline V gene. The CDR3 extends over 14 amino acids. The CDR3 sequence: CASSYGQADQPQHF. DNA of the CDR3: TGTGCCAGCAGCTACGGACAGGCCGATCAGCCCCAGCATTTT.

This clonotype turned up a few times. The V and J genes are TRBV2 and TRBJ2-5; D is unresolved. Trimming stripped 3 bases from V and 2 bases from J, with 13 bases between. The CDR3 is made up of 15 amino acids. The V gene's germline CDR1 is SNHLY and CDR2 FYNNEI. The CDR3 protein is CASSEGLTLQETQYF. In nucleotides, the CDR3 is TGTGCCAGCAGTGAGGGGTTGACGCTTCAAGAGACCCAGTACTTC.

This chain joins TRBV7-9 and TRBJ2-1, with 7 bases identical to TRBD2. V gave up 2 bases and J gave up 5 bases; unmatched junction bases: 6. The germline V gene has CDR1 SEHNR and CDR2 FQNEAQ (reference sequence). The CDR3 is 15 residues long. The CDR3 sequence is CASSLIWGGDNEQFF. DNA for the CDR3: TGTGCCAGCAGCTTAATTTGGGGAGGGGACAATGAGCAGTTCTTC.

Ten or more counts support this clonotype. The CDR3 DNA reads TGTGCCAGCAGCCAAGCGGACAGGGAGGGGGCCCAGTACTTC. It codes for CASSQADREGAQYF. The gene calls are TRBV3-1 and TRBJ2-5; TRBD1 is a possible D gene (8 bases). Trimming took 1 base from V and 9 from J, leaving 15 bases between them. Germline CDR1 reads LGHDT; CDR2 reads YNNKEL (reference sequence). The CDR3 has 14 residues.

V is TRBV9 and J is TRBJ2-5, with D possibly called TRBD1 or TRBD2 (5 bases each). Trimming left V 3 bases short and J 5 bases short, with 17 bases between. This CDR3 comprises 15 residues. The germline V gene has CDR1 SGDLS and CDR2 YYNGEE. The CDR3 bases are TGTGCCAGCAGCGAAGGGACCGAAAGACGCGAGACCCAGTACTTC. The encoded protein is CASSEGTERRETQYF.

The chain employs TRBV12-3 or TRBV12-4 and TRBJ2-5; D is perhaps TRBD1 or TRBD2 (7 bases each). With 5 bases removed from V and 5 bases from J, the gap between germline ends came to 18 bases. This CDR3 spans 15 amino acids. The CDR3 DNA reads as TGTGCCAGCAGTCCCCAGGGGGGGTCGGGGGAGACCCAGTACTTC. Protein product: CASSPQGGSGETQYF.

This clonotype was observed many times. The J gene is TRBJ2-3, the V gene TRBV2; possibly TRBD2 for D (6 bases). CDR1 is SNHLY, CDR2 FYNNEI, per germline. Trimming removed 2 bases from V and 9 bases from J, with 12 bases in between. The CDR3 runs to 13 residues. CDR3 DNA sequence: TGTGCCAGCAGTGAATTGGTAGGAGGGACGCAGTATTTT. Its translation: CASSELVGGTQYF. The whole variable domain, remainder taken from reference TRBV2 and TRBJ2-3, is EPEVTQTPSHQVTQMGQEVILRCVPISNHLYFYWYRQILGQKVEFLVSFYNNEISEKSEIFDDQFSVERPDGSNFTLKIRSTKLEDSAMYFCASSELVGGTQYFGPGTRLTVL.

This clonotype was seen ten or more times. V and J are TRBV28 and TRBJ2-7, with no clear D. Between the trimmed V and J ends, which lost 7 bases and 4 bases, there was a span of 14 bases. The CDR3 runs to 13 residues. Germline V gene data show CDR1 as MDHEN and CDR2 as SYDVKM. CDR3: CASTVAIGYEQYF. The CDR3 DNA sequence: TGTGCCAGCACTGTGGCTATCGGGTACGAGCAGTACTTC.

The rearrangement uses TRBV13 and TRBJ2-1; the D gene is possibly TRBD1 (5 bases). V was shortened by 2 bases and J by 5 bases, with 10 bases between the two germline ends. CDR1 is PRHDT and CDR2 is FYEKMQ in the germline V gene (reference sequence). The CDR3 has 14 amino acids. DNA for the CDR3: TGTGCCAGCAGCTTATCCAGGGCAGACAATGAGCAGTTCTTC. Its translation: CASSLSRADNEQFF.

The genes are TRBV5-6 and TRBJ2-2; D remains unclear. The V gene lost 2 bases and the J gene lost 7 bases, with 6 bases spanning the gap. In germline, CDR1 is SGHDT, CDR2 YYEEEE. The CDR3 runs 12 residues. CDR3 in DNA: TGTGCCAGCAGCTTAGGGAACGGGGAGCTGTTTTTT. Translation: CASSLGNGELFF.

In its sample, this clonotype was seen many times. V and J are TRBV7-9 and TRBJ2-2; D call uncertain. Trimming removed 2 bases at V and 6 bases at J, with 1 base between. Germline V gives CDR1 SEHNR, CDR2 FQNEAQ (reference sequence). The CDR3 is 11 amino acids. CDR3 sequence: CASSLPGELFF. CDR3 DNA: TGTGCCAGCAGCTTACCCGGGGAGCTGTTTTTT.

This clonotype occurred many times. This chain connects TRBV12-3 or TRBV12-4 to TRBJ2-3; D gene unclear. Trimming cost V 5 bases and J 2 bases, with 2 bases left between them. CDR3 size: 11 residues. CDR3 nucleotide sequence: TGTGCCAGCAGTGACACAGATACGCAGTATTTT. Its protein product is CASSDTDTQYF.